The clone carrying this T cell receptor (beta chain) was counted a few times. Trimming took off 1 base at V and 11 bases at J, with 16 bases between the two ends. Germline values: CDR1 DFQATT, CDR2 SNEGSKA (reference sequence). The CDR3 consists of 13 residues. This sample is part of a study of identical twins. From the 5' RACE reads, TCRdb called clonotypes with MiXCR, one entry per CDR3 protein. The sample lists approximately 490,000 distinct CDR3 sequences, around 20% seen once, with around 0.48% in the top ten. These records were also assigned to another study, of yellow fever vaccine responses in identical twins.

The chain joins TRBV20-1 to TRBJ2-3; TRBD2 might be the D (6 bases). Material: CD4+ T cells sorted from blood. The sequence came from a young woman in good health. CDR3 bases: TGCAGTGCTAGAGTCCCGGGACTGAAGGGGCAGTATTTT. Encoded protein: CSARVPGLKGQYF.